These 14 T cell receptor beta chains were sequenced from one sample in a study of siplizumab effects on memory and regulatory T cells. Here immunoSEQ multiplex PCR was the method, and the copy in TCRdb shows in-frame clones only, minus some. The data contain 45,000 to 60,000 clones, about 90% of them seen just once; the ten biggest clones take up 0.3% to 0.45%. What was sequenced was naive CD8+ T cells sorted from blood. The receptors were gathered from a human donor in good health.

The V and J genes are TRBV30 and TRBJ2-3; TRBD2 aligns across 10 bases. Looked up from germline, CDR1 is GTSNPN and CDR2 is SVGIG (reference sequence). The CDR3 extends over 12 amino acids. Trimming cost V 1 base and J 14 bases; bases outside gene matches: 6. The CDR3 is CAWSGLAGAAYF. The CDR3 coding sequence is TGTGCCTGGAGTGGGCTAGCGGGAGCAGCGTATTTT.

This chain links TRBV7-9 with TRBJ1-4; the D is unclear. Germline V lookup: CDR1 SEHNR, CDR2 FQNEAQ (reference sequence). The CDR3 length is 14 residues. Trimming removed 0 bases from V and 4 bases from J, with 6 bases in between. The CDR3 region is CASSLATINEKLFF. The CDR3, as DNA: TGTGCCAGCAGCTTAGCGACTATTAATGAAAAACTGTTTTTT.

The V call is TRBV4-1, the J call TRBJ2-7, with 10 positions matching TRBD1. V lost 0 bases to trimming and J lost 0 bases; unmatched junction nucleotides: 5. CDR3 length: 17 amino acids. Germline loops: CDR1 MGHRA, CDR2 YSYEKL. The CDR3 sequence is CASSQDLWDRGSYEQYF. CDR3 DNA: TGCGCCAGCAGCCAAGATCTTTGGGACAGGGGCTCCTACGAGCAGTACTTC.

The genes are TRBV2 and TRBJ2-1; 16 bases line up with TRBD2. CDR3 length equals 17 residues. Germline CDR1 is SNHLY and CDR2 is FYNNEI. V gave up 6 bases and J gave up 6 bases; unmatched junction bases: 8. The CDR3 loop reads CASSRLGTSGRGNEQFF. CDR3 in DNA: TGTGCCAGCAGCCGCCTAGGGACTAGCGGGAGGGGCAATGAGCAGTTCTTC.

The CDR3 coding sequence is TGTGCCAGCAGTTTATGGCAGGGGGCGTGGGAGCAGTACTTC. Translation: CASSLWQGAWEQYF. V gene TRBV27 combines with J gene TRBJ2-7; 8 positions match TRBD1. This CDR3 contains 14 residues. The germline V gene has CDR1 MNHEY and CDR2 SMNVEV (reference sequence). V lost 1 base to trimming and J lost 7 bases; unmatched junction nucleotides: 6.

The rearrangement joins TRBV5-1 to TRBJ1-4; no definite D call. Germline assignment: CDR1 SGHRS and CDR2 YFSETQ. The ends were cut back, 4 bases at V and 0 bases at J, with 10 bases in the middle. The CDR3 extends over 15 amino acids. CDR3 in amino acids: CASSPVSTTNEKLFF. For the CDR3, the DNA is TGCGCCAGCAGCCCGGTCAGCACAACTAATGAAAAACTGTTTTTT.

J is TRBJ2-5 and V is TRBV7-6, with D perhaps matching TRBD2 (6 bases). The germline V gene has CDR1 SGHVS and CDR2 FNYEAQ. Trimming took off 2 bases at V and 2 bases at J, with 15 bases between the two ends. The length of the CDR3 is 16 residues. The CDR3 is CASSLSRPGVQETQYF. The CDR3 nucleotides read TGTGCCAGCAGCTTATCCCGGCCGGGAGTACAAGAGACCCAGTACTTC.

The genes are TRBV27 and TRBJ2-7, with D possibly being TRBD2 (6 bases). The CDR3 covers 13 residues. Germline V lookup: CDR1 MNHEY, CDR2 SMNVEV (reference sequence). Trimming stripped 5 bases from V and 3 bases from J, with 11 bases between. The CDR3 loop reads CASSPGLLYEQYF. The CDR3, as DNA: TGTGCCAGCAGTCCGGGACTGCTCTACGAGCAGTACTTC.

CDR3 residues: CASSSLGQGAYEQYF. For the CDR3, the DNA is TGTGCCAGCAGCTCCCTGGGACAGGGGGCCTACGAGCAGTACTTC. This sequence joins TRBV11-2 and TRBJ2-7, with 11 bases aligning to TRBD1. The J segment lost 2 bases and the V segment lost 4 bases, leaving 4 bases of the junction unmatched. The CDR3 is made up of 15 amino acids. The germline gives CDR1 SGHAT, CDR2 FQNNGV.

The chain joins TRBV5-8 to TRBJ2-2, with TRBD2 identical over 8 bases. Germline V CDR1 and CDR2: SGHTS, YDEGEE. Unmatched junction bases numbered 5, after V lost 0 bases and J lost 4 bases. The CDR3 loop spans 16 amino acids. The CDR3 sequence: CASSLGTSSVTGELFF. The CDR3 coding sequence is TGTGCCAGCAGCTTGGGGACTAGCTCGGTCACCGGGGAGCTGTTTTTT.

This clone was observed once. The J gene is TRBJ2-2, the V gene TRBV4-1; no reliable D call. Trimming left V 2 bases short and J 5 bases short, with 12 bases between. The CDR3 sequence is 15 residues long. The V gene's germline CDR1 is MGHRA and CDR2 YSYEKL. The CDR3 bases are TGCGCCAGCAGCCAAAAAGAAGGTTGGACCGGGGAGCTGTTTTTT. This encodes CASSQKEGWTGELFF.

CDR3 amino acids: CASRAGGSSSYEQYF. CDR3 in DNA: TGTGCCAGTAGAGCTGGGGGGAGTAGTTCCTACGAGCAGTACTTC. The chain joins TRBV19 to TRBJ2-7; maybe TRBD2 (6 bases). V lost 6 bases to trimming and J lost 1 base, with 16 bases between them. Germline CDR1 LNHDA, CDR2 SQIVND (reference sequence). The length of the CDR3 is 15 residues.

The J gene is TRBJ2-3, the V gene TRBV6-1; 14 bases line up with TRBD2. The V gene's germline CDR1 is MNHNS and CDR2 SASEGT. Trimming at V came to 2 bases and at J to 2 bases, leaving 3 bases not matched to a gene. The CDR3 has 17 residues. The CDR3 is CASSETGLAGVTDTQYF. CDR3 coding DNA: TGTGCCAGCAGTGAAACGGGACTAGCGGGAGTCACAGATACGCAGTATTTT.

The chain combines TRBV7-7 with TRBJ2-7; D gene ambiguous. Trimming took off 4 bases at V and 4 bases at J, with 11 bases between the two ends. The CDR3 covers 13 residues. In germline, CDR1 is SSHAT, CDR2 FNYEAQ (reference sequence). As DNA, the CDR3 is TGTGCCAGCAGCTCTTTTGTCGGGTACGAGCAGTACTTC. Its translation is CASSSFVGYEQYF.